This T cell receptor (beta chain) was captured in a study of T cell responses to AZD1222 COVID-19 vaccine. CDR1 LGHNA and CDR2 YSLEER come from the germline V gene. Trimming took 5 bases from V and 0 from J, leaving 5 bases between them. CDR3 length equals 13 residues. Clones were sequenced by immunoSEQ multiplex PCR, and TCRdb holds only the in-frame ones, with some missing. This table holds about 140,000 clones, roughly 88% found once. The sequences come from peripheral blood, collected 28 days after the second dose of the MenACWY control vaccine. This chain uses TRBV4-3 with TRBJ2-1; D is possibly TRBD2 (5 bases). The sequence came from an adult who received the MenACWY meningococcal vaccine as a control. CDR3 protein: CASSGSSYNEQFF. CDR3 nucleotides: TGCGCCAGCAGCGGGAGCTCCTACAATGAGCAGTTCTTC.